This TCR beta chain was recorded in a study of T cell responses to AZD1222 COVID-19 vaccine. Study-wide points: Repertoire sampling was restricted to post-peak T cell response timepoints. The donor group comprised mostly white British people and more females; the analysis possibly underestimated clonal diversity.

To note about this clone: Its antigen is unknown.

Germline CDR1 reads WSHSY; CDR2 reads SAAADI. Deletions cut 10 bases from V and 1 base from J, with 13 bases between. The CDR3 runs to 13 residues. TCRdb keeps only in-frame clones here, not all; method: immunoSEQ multiplex PCR. This sample carries some 160,000 clones, approximately 91% of them seen once, and the ten largest clones take about 1.9%. The sequence was collected from an adult who received the AZD1222 COVID-19 vaccine. This sample comprised peripheral blood, obtained 28 days after the second AZD1222 dose. The chain recombines TRBV10-2 with TRBJ1-1; D remains unclear. The CDR3 bases are TGCGCCACTTCTGTCCTCGGGAACACTGAAGCTTTCTTT. Its translation: CATSVLGNTEAFF.